This TCR beta chain emerged from a study of read filtering for tumor transcriptome and immune sequencing. This library used around 0.4 ug RNA and molecular barcoded adaptors spanning alpha/delta and beta/gamma chains. TCRdb reprocessed the reads with MiXCR, giving one entry per CDR3 protein. The table shows 39,000 or so distinct CDR3 sequences, with around an eighth occurring only once. Germline CDR1 reads SQVTM; CDR2 reads ANQGSEA. Between the trimmed V and J ends, which lost 3 bases and 2 bases, there was a span of 17 bases. The CDR3 contains 15 residues. This clonotype came up many times. Input material: a population of CD138-negative cells sorted from bone marrow. V and J are TRBV29-1 and TRBJ2-7; D is possibly TRBD1 (6 bases). The TCR sequence derives from a donor aged 40 or over with multiple myeloma. The DNA of the CDR3 is TGCAGCGTTGAGTTTCAGGACAGACTACCCTACGAGCAGTACTTC. Translated: CSVEFQDRLPYEQYF.